Listed below are T cell receptor beta chains from one sample, sequenced in a study of low-dose radiotherapy and immunotherapy resistance in tumors. TCRdb ran MiXCR on the reads and lists one entry per CDR3 protein. The data show 80,000 to 90,000 distinct CDR3 sequences, with about 18% seen just once and roughly 3% held by the top ten. This specimen consisted of PBMCs, obtained before treatment. Source of these receptors: a male donor with prostate cancer. The CDR3 runs from the conserved cysteine through the conserved F or W. A D gene is named only where the DNA matches it firmly. Clone sizes are given selectively: once, few, many, or a class where the clone is expanded.

clone size	V gene	D gene	J gene	CDR3 DNA	CDR3 protein
many	TRBV15	TRBD1	TRBJ2-1	TGTGCCACCAGCAGCGGGACAGGGGTCGAGCAGTTCTTC	CATSSGTGVEQFF
many	TRBV7-2	NA	TRBJ2-7	TGTGCCAGCAGCTACCACGGGTCAAGCTCCTACGAGCAGTACTTC	CASSYHGSSSYEQYF
many	TRBV19	TRBD1	TRBJ2-7	TGTGCCAGTAGTCCCGCTCAGTTGGGGACAGGGACCTACGAGCAGTACTTC	CASSPAQLGTGTYEQYF
many	TRBV20-1	NA	TRBJ2-2	TGCAGTGCTAGAGACCCTGGCAGGGGTGAGACCGGGGAGCTGTTTTTT	CSARDPGRGETGELFF
many	TRBV6-1	NA	TRBJ2-7	TGTGCCAGCAGCCGAACCGTGGGATTGGGGGCGGGCGAGCAGTACTTC	CASSRTVGLGAGEQYF
many	TRBV20-1	TRBD1	TRBJ2-7	TGCAGTGCTCAGGACAGGGACTCCTACGAGCAGTACTTC	CSAQDRDSYEQYF
many	TRBV15	TRBD1	TRBJ1-2	TGTGCCACCAACCAAGACAGGGGGTATGGCTACACCTTC	CATNQDRGYGYTF
medium-sized	TRBV13	NA	TRBJ2-3	TGTGCCAGCAGCGGCGACCAGCTGGGTACGCAGTATTTT	CASSGDQLGTQYF
many	TRBV7-6	NA	TRBJ1-1	TGTGCCAGCAGCTTAGATCAAATGAACACTGAAGCTTTCTTT	CASSLDQMNTEAFF
NA	TRBV6-8	TRBD2	TRBJ2-5	TGTGCCAGCAGTGCCAGGACTAGCGGGGGCGCGGAGACCCAGTACTTC	CASSARTSGGAETQYF
many	TRBV18	NA	TRBJ1-5	TGTGCCAGCTCTGAGACCGGGTATAGCAATCAGCCCCAGCATTTT	CASSETGYSNQPQHF
NA	TRBV10-1	TRBD2	TRBJ2-1	TGCGCCAGCAGTGATAGCGGACTAGCGGGGGGGGGCAATGAGCAGTTCTTC	CASSDSGLAGGGNEQFF
few	TRBV2	TRBD2	TRBJ2-3	TGTGCCACTTTACTTAGCCCGAGCGGGGGGGACACAGATACGCAGTATTTT	CATLLSPSGGDTDTQYF
few	TRBV7-9	NA	TRBJ1-3	TGTGCCAGCAGCCCCAACAGGGTGGCGGCGGGAAACACCATATATTTT	CASSPNRVAAGNTIYF
NA	TRBV2	NA	TRBJ1-2	TGTGCCAGCAGTGAGGAAGGGGCCTATGGCTACACCTTC	CASSEEGAYGYTF
many	TRBV7-2	NA	TRBJ1-2	TGTGCCAGCAGCCGGGACCGACTTCCCTCCCTTTTC	CASSRDRLPSLF